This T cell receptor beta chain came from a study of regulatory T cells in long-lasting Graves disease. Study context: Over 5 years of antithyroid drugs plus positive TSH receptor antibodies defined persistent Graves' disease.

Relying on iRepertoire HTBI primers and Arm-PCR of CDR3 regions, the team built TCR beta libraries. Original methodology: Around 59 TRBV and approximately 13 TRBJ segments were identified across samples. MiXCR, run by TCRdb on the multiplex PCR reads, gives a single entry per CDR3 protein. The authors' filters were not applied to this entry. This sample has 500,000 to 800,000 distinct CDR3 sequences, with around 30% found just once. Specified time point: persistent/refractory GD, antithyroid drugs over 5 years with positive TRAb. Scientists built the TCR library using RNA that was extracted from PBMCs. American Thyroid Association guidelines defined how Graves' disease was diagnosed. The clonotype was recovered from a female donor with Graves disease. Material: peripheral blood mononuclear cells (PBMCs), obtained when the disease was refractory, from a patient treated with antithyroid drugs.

This chain's CDR3 is CASSQSGQSVAFF. The CDR3 DNA is TGCGCCAGCAGCCAATCCGGACAATCTGTAGCCTTCTTT. The chain links TRBV4-1 to TRBJ1-1, with D perhaps TRBD1 (5 bases). This CDR3 is built from 13 residues. V lost 2 bases, J lost 14 bases, and 18 bases lay in between. Germline CDR1 is MGHRA and CDR2 is YSYEKL.